Listed here are 18 T cell receptor beta chains from one sample, sequenced in a study of cytomegalovirus exposure and HLA in healthy donors. PCR primers comprised 60 Vbeta and 13 Jbeta primers. Clones were sequenced by immunoSEQ multiplex PCR, and TCRdb holds only the in-frame ones, with some missing. The sample has 150,000 to 200,000 clones, approximately 72% seen once. The sequenced material came from PBMCs. The receptors were sampled from a female donor in good health and CMV-seronegative.

This sequence joins TRBV12-5 and TRBJ2-1; 7 bases align to TRBD2. J gave up 0 bases and V 3 bases, and 5 bases lay outside the gene matches. The germline gives CDR1 LGHNT, CDR2 FRNRAP. The CDR3 is 16 residues long. The CDR3 coding sequence is TGTGCTAGTGGTTTCGTCGGGGGGAGCTCCTACAATGAGCAGTTCTTC. Translating it yields CASGFVGGSSYNEQFF.

This clone was detected only a few times. V is TRBV18 and J is TRBJ1-1; no clear D gene. V lost 6 bases to trimming and J lost 3 bases, with 14 bases between them. CDR3 length equals 14 residues. Germline values: CDR1 KGHSH, CDR2 LQKENI. The DNA for the CDR3 is TGTGCCAGCTCCCCGTTCGATAGTTACACTGAAGCTTTCTTT. Its protein is CASSPFDSYTEAFF.

This chain links TRBV30 with TRBJ2-7; the D gene is possibly TRBD2 (5 bases). This CDR3 has 12 amino acids. Trimming shortened V by 4 bases and J by 2 bases, and 9 bases separated the two germline ends. CDR1 is GTSNPN, CDR2 SVGIG, per germline (reference sequence). CDR3 sequence (DNA): TGTGCCTGGACCCGAGGGACCTACGAGCAGTACTTC. This sequence encodes CAWTRGTYEQYF.

The table lists this clone with a few counts. This sample also contains other DNA sequences that code for the same CDR3. The chain recombines TRBV5-1 with TRBJ1-3; 7 positions match TRBD1. Germline V lookup: CDR1 SGHRS, CDR2 YFSETQ. The V and J ends lost 3 bases and 2 bases, in that order; junction bases with no gene match: 2. CDR3 length: 14 residues. Here the CDR3 DNA reads TGCGCCAGCAGCTCAGGGGGAGCTGGAAACACCATATATTTT. It encodes CASSSGGAGNTIYF. Filled out from reference TRBV5-1 and TRBJ1-3, the complete variable domain reads KAGVTQTPRYLIKTRGQQVTLSCSPISGHRSVSWYQQTPGQGLQFLFEYFSETQRNKGNFPGRFSGRQFSNSRSEMNVSTLELGDSALYLCASSSGGAGNTIYFGEGSWLTVV.

The V call is TRBV18, the J call TRBJ2-2, with a possible D match to TRBD2 (6 bases). The CDR3 is 16 amino acids. CDR1 and CDR2 (germline): KGHSH, LQKENI. V was clipped by 0 bases and J by 1 base, with 9 bases between them. CDR3 nucleotide sequence: TGTGCCAGCTCACCACCGGGGGGACGGAACACCGGGGAGCTGTTTTTT. Protein sequence: CASSPPGGRNTGELFF.

The chain links TRBV7-6 to TRBJ1-1; 7 nucleotides align to TRBD1. This CDR3 comprises 15 residues. Per the germline V gene, CDR1 is SGHVS and CDR2 is FNYEAQ. Trimming removed 5 bases from V and 1 base from J; junction bases left unmatched: 7. DNA for the CDR3: TGTGCCAGCAGCCAAGACAGGGTCGGGAACACTGAAGCTTTCTTT. It translates to CASSQDRVGNTEAFF.

The rearrangement joins TRBV30 to TRBJ2-5; TRBD1 might be the D (6 bases). The DNA end is more similar to TRBJ2-7, so the J call may be wrong. Germline loops: CDR1 GTSNPN, CDR2 SVGIG (reference sequence). The CDR3 covers 11 residues. CDR3 protein: CAWSQDSEQYF. CDR3 DNA: TGTGCCTGGAGTCAGGACAGCGAGCAGTACTTC.

V gene TRBV5-4 combines with J gene TRBJ2-5, with D possibly being TRBD1 (7 bases). V was trimmed by 4 bases and J by 3 bases, leaving 13 bases between them. Germline assignment: CDR1 SGHNT and CDR2 YYREEE (reference sequence). CDR3 length: 14 amino acids. CDR3 DNA sequence: TGTGCCAGCAGCCAGGGGGGACAGAAAGAGACCCAGTACTTC. Amino acid sequence: CASSQGGQKETQYF. The full variable domain, in which reference TRBV5-4 and TRBJ2-5 provide the parts outside the CDR3, is ETGVTQSPTHLIKTRGQQVTLRCSSQSGHNTVSWYQQALGQGPQFIFQYYREEENGRGNFPPRFSGLQFPNYSSELNVNALELDDSALYLCASSQGGQKETQYFGPGTRLLVL.

The DNA of the CDR3 is TGTGCCAGCAGTGTCCGGGGCAATGAGCAGTTCTTC. This codes for CASSVRGNEQFF. The chain recombines TRBV2 with TRBJ2-1, with a tentative D call TRBD2 (5 bases). Trimming removed 4 bases from V and 6 bases from J, with 7 bases in between. The CDR3 contains 12 residues. Germline CDR1 reads SNHLY; CDR2 reads FYNNEI.

The chain couples TRBV6-5 to TRBJ1-2, with 10 bases identical to TRBD1. CDR1 and CDR2 (germline): MNHEY, SVGAGI. J lost 7 bases, V lost 5 bases, and 7 bases had no gene match. CDR3 size: 14 residues. The CDR3 loop is CASSVDRGGGGYTF. The CDR3 region has the DNA TGTGCCAGCAGTGTGGACAGGGGGGGAGGTGGCTACACCTTC.

The V and J genes are TRBV18 and TRBJ2-5; 7 bases match TRBD2. With V trimmed by 7 bases and J by 1 base, 3 bases remained unmatched. Germline-derived CDR1 and CDR2 are KGHSH and LQKENI. The CDR3 spans 13 residues. CDR3 in amino acids: CASCGGLQETQYF. The CDR3 coding sequence is TGTGCCAGCTGCGGGGGACTCCAAGAGACCCAGTACTTC. The entire variable domain, with the rest obtained from reference TRBV18 and TRBJ2-5, is as follows: NAGVMQNPRHLVRRRGQEARLRCSPMKGHSHVYWYRQLPEEGLKFMVYLQKENIIDESGMPKERFSAEFPKEGPSILRIQQVVRGDSAAYFCASCGGLQETQYFGPGTRLLVL.

The chain uses TRBV7-9 and TRBJ2-2; a possible D gene is TRBD1 (6 bases). Germline assignment: CDR1 SEHNR and CDR2 FQNEAQ (reference sequence). The CDR3 consists of 15 residues. With 4 bases removed from V and 1 base from J, the gap between germline ends came to 10 bases. CDR3 amino acids: CASSSGQLNTGELFF. The CDR3 DNA reads as TGTGCCAGCAGCTCAGGACAGTTGAACACCGGGGAGCTGTTTTTT.

The chain recombines TRBV5-1 with TRBJ2-5, with 9 nucleotides matching TRBD1. The closer fit of TRBJ2-7 to the DNA end suggests the J call may be wrong. CDR1 is SGHRS, CDR2 YFSETQ, per germline. The CDR3 covers 14 residues. CDR3 residues: CASRFATGGYEQYF. The CDR3 DNA follows: TGCGCCAGCAGATTTGCGACAGGGGGGTACGAGCAGTACTTC.

V usage is TRBV7-8 and J usage is TRBJ2-7; the D gene is possibly TRBD2 (7 bases). CDR3 size: 14 residues. The V gene lost 3 bases and the J gene lost 5 bases, with 14 bases spanning the gap. CDR1 is SGHVS and CDR2 is FQNEAQ in the germline V gene. In nucleotides, the CDR3 is TGTGCCAGCAGCTTCCCACGAGGGGGGGACGAGCAGTACTTC. This encodes CASSFPRGGDEQYF.

The chain employs TRBV7-2 and TRBJ2-7; no firm D call. CDR1 and CDR2 (germline): SGHTA, FQGNSA. This CDR3 region has 13 residues. Trimming stripped 1 base from V and 4 bases from J, with 8 bases between. CDR3 sequence reads: CASSLGPGYEQYF. Here the CDR3 DNA reads TGTGCCAGCAGCTTAGGCCCCGGGTACGAGCAGTACTTC.

The chain combines TRBV2 with TRBJ1-1; no clear D gene. Germline V CDR1 and CDR2: SNHLY, FYNNEI. The length of the CDR3 is 13 residues. The ends were cut back, 6 bases at V and 1 base at J, with 9 bases in the middle. The CDR3: CASRQTWNTEAFF. The CDR3 DNA follows: TGTGCCAGCAGGCAGACTTGGAACACTGAAGCTTTCTTT.

V is TRBV5-5 and J is TRBJ1-5; 9 bases line up with TRBD1. Germline CDR1 reads SGHKS; CDR2 reads YYEKEE (reference sequence). Trimming cost V 4 bases and J 2 bases; bases outside gene matches: 4. There are 15 residues in the CDR3. CDR3 sequence reads: CASSNRDRGNQPQHF. The DNA of the CDR3 is TGTGCCAGCAGCAACCGGGACAGGGGCAATCAGCCCCAGCATTTT.

The V and J genes are TRBV5-4 and TRBJ1-2; 10 nucleotides align to TRBD1. Germline V gene lookup returns CDR1 SGHNT and CDR2 YYREEE (reference sequence). Germline trimming cut 4 bases from V and 1 base from J; bases unmatched to any gene: 10. The CDR3 contains 17 residues. The DNA of the CDR3 is TGTGCCAGCAGCGTGCCCGGGACAGGGGCCGATAACTATGGCTACACCTTC. Translating it yields CASSVPGTGADNYGYTF.